Following are 24 T cell receptor beta chains from one sample sequenced in a study of cytomegalovirus exposure and HLA in healthy donors (dated by TCRdb to about 2017). To prepare the library, the immunoSEQ multiplex PCR assay was applied. A mixture of 60 forward primers for TCR Vbeta segments and 13 reverse primers for TCR Jbeta segments was used in the multiplex PCR. Drawn from immuneACCESS, this table holds only the in-frame rearrangements with V and J called that TCRdb kept. Clones are partly lost; checked studies trace under half to an unresolved V gene and leave the rest unexplained. The sample contains more than 130,000 clones, about three quarters of them found a single time. Roughly an eighth of the sample is in the top ten clones. The source material was PBMCs. The receptors originated from a human donor in good health.

This clone was picked up a small number of times. The rearrangement uses TRBV7-8 and TRBJ2-1, with unresolved D. The V end lost 6 bases, the J end lost 0 bases, and 9 bases lay between the germline ends. Germline V gives CDR1 SGHVS, CDR2 FQNEAQ. The CDR3 is made up of 14 amino acids. In DNA form, the CDR3 reads TGTGCCAGCAGGAGCGAAGGCTCCTACAATGAGCAGTTCTTC. Protein product: CASRSEGSYNEQFF.

The rearrangement uses TRBV5-1 and TRBJ2-1; 8 bases map to TRBD1. Germline V gene lookup returns CDR1 SGHRS and CDR2 YFSETQ. The CDR3 spans 16 residues. V lost 0 bases to trimming and J lost 7 bases; unmatched junction nucleotides: 9. This chain's CDR3 is CASSLDTGQGVNEQFF. The CDR3 region has the DNA TGCGCCAGCAGCTTGGATACCGGACAGGGAGTGAATGAGCAGTTCTTC.

The chain carries TRBV19 and TRBJ2-1; 11 bases map to TRBD2. Germline V lookup: CDR1 LNHDA, CDR2 SQIVND (reference sequence). Trimming at V came to 3 bases and at J to 7 bases, leaving 14 bases not matched to a gene. The CDR3 has 18 amino acids. The CDR3 loop reads CASSIDFRLAGSRNEQFF. In nucleotides, the CDR3 is TGTGCCAGTAGTATCGATTTTCGACTAGCGGGGAGTAGGAATGAGCAGTTCTTC.

V is TRBV4-2 and J is TRBJ1-1, with 9 bases that match TRBD1. This CDR3 has 13 residues. Germline loops: CDR1 LGHNA, CDR2 YNFKEQ. The ends lost 5 bases at V and 10 bases at J; junction bases unmatched: 8. CDR3: CASSTTGGEGAFF. For the CDR3, the DNA is TGTGCCAGCAGCACCACAGGGGGCGAAGGAGCTTTCTTT.

The gene calls are TRBV5-1 and TRBJ2-7; possible D gene TRBD1, 7 bases. Germline V gives CDR1 SGHRS, CDR2 YFSETQ. The CDR3 loop spans 14 amino acids. V lost 4 bases to trimming and J lost 3 bases, with 14 bases between them. CDR3 residues: CASSPGDRDYEQYF. As DNA, the CDR3 is TGCGCCAGCAGCCCGGGGGACAGAGACTACGAGCAGTACTTC.

The chain recombines TRBV6-5 with TRBJ2-5, with a weak D call TRBD2 (6 bases). The CDR3 spans 14 residues. With 6 bases removed from V and 3 bases from J, the gap between germline ends came to 14 bases. Germline V gene data show CDR1 as MNHEY and CDR2 as SVGAGI. The CDR3 nucleotides are TGTGCCAGCAGGTACAGCGGGTTTAAAGAGACCCAGTACTTC. Protein sequence: CASRYSGFKETQYF.

This clone occurred once. The chain carries TRBV4-1 and TRBJ2-2; perhaps TRBD1 as D (5 bases). With 9 bases removed from V and 1 base from J, the gap between germline ends came to 12 bases. The germline gives CDR1 MGHRA, CDR2 YSYEKL. The CDR3 covers 14 residues. The DNA of the CDR3 is TGCGCCAGTAGGGGTACTCAGAACACCGGGGAGCTGTTTTTT. It yields the protein CASRGTQNTGELFF.

This clone was counted a few times. The V and J genes are TRBV5-1 and TRBJ2-5, with unresolved D. V lost 6 bases and J lost 4, with 7 bases in between. Germline-derived CDR1 and CDR2 are SGHRS and YFSETQ. The CDR3 runs 11 residues. The CDR3 sequence: CASTNLETQYF. The CDR3 DNA is TGCGCCAGCACCAACTTAGAGACCCAGTACTTC.

The V call is TRBV7-9, the J call TRBJ2-5; unclear D gene. V dropped 4 bases and J dropped 14 bases, with 14 bases sitting between them. The CDR3 is made up of 11 amino acids. CDR1 and CDR2 from the germline V gene are SEHNR and FQNEAQ (reference sequence). CDR3 amino acids: CASSSTESSYF. The CDR3 nucleotides read TGTGCCAGCAGCTCAACTGAGAGTAGCTACTTC.

This clone was recorded once. J is TRBJ2-1 and V is TRBV5-1; 9 bases fit TRBD2. Losses at the gene ends were 0 bases for V and 6 bases for J; bases not matched to a gene: 7. The CDR3 loop spans 16 amino acids. Germline CDR1 and CDR2: SGHRS and YFSETQ. The CDR3, as DNA: TGCGCCAGCAGCTTGGTGGCGGGGGGGCCTGGCAATGAGCAGTTCTTC. This gives the protein CASSLVAGGPGNEQFF.

The rearrangement uses TRBV19 and TRBJ1-1; 8 positions match TRBD1. The germline CDR1 and CDR2 sequences are LNHDA and SQIVND (reference sequence). Trimming at V came to 5 bases and at J to 5 bases, leaving 13 bases not matched to a gene. The CDR3 contains 16 residues. The CDR3 here is CASSRSGGFRETEAFF. The CDR3 DNA follows: TGTGCCAGTAGTCGGTCAGGGGGCTTTCGTGAAACTGAAGCTTTCTTT. Full variable domain (rest looked up from reference TRBV19 and TRBJ1-1): DGGITQSPKYLFRKEGQNVTLSCEQNLNHDAMYWYRQDPGQGLRLIYYSQIVNDFQKGDIAEGYSVSREKKESFPLTVTSAQKNPTAFYLCASSRSGGFRETEAFFGQGTRLTVV.

This clone occurred a few times. J is TRBJ2-5 and V is TRBV30; no clear D. The CDR3 spans 14 residues. The V and J ends lost 0 bases and 1 base respectively, with 9 bases between them. The germline CDR1 and CDR2 sequences are GTSNPN and SVGIG (reference sequence). CDR3 protein: CAWSVGAGQETQYF. Written as DNA, the CDR3 is TGTGCCTGGAGTGTAGGCGCAGGCCAAGAGACCCAGTACTTC.

The CDR3 is CASSFRTKRGTYNEQFF. Written as DNA, the CDR3 is TGTGCCAGCAGCTTTAGAACTAAGCGGGGCACCTACAATGAGCAGTTCTTC. V and J are TRBV7-9 and TRBJ2-1, with 7 positions matching TRBD2. V trimming: 3 bases; J trimming: 2 bases; junction bases outside the gene matches: 10. The CDR3 is 17 amino acids. Germline-derived CDR1 and CDR2 are SEHNR and FQNEAQ (reference sequence).

The chain joins TRBV29-1 to TRBJ2-5; 7 nucleotides line up with TRBD1. Trimming at V came to 7 bases and at J to 4 bases, leaving 3 bases not matched to a gene. The length of the CDR3 is 11 residues. CDR1 and CDR2 from the germline V gene are SQVTM and ANQGSEA. The CDR3 DNA reads as TGCAGCGGCCACAGGGGAGAGACCCAGTACTTC. Translated, it gives CSGHRGETQYF.

CDR3 DNA: TGTGCCAGCAGCTTGGCAGTGGACTATGGCTACACCTTC. Translating it yields CASSLAVDYGYTF. V and J are TRBV5-4 and TRBJ1-2; D not certain. Trimming left V 0 bases short and J 3 bases short, with 6 bases between. This CDR3 comprises 13 residues. Germline CDR1 reads SGHNT; CDR2 reads YYREEE (reference sequence). Filled out from reference TRBV5-4 and TRBJ1-2, the complete variable domain reads ETGVTQSPTHLIKTRGQQVTLRCSSQSGHNTVSWYQQALGQGPQFIFQYYREEENGRGNFPPRFSGLQFPNYSSELNVNALELDDSALYLCASSLAVDYGYTFGSGTRLTVV.

The chain recombines TRBV4-2 with TRBJ2-3; 10 nucleotides match TRBD2. The CDR3 loop spans 16 amino acids. V lost 0 bases and J lost 8; bases outside the gene matches: 8. CDR1 LGHNA and CDR2 YNFKEQ come from the germline V gene. CDR3 bases: TGTGCCAGCAGCCAAGATCTGAGCGGGGGGGCCCCTACGCAGTATTTT. Protein sequence: CASSQDLSGGAPTQYF.

This clone was detected only once. This chain connects TRBV7-9 to TRBJ2-5; D call uncertain. This CDR3 is built from 14 residues. V gave up 1 base and J gave up 3 bases, with 9 bases separating them. CDR1 is SEHNR and CDR2 is FQNEAQ in the germline V gene (reference sequence). The CDR3 is CASSLGLVEETQYF. The CDR3 region has the DNA TGTGCCAGCAGCTTAGGGCTGGTGGAAGAGACCCAGTACTTC.

This clone has just one count. V gene TRBV13 combines with J gene TRBJ2-7, with D perhaps TRBD1 (6 bases). The CDR3 extends over 16 amino acids. Trimming stripped 0 bases from V and 3 bases from J, with 15 bases between. Germline V gene sequence: CDR1 PRHDT, CDR2 FYEKMQ (reference sequence). The CDR3 sequence is CASSLGMDRAGYEQYF. The CDR3 DNA sequence: TGTGCCAGCAGCTTAGGTATGGACAGAGCAGGCTACGAGCAGTACTTC.

The rearrangement links TRBV27 to TRBJ1-4; D is uncertain. V lost 6 bases and J lost 5, with 4 bases in between. The CDR3 sequence is 11 residues long. Germline V gene sequence: CDR1 MNHEY, CDR2 SMNVEV (reference sequence). The CDR3 loop is CASRQNEKLFF. CDR3 in DNA: TGTGCCAGCAGACAAAATGAAAAACTGTTTTTT.

This clone was observed a few times. The V gene is TRBV6-6, the J gene TRBJ2-2, with 9 bases identical to TRBD2. The CDR3 runs to 15 residues. CDR1 and CDR2 (germline): MNHNY, SVGAGI (reference sequence). The V gene end was trimmed by 6 bases and the J gene end by 1 base; junction bases not matched to a gene: 3. In DNA form, the CDR3 reads TGTGCCAGCAGAGGAGCGGGGGGGAACACCGGGGAGCTGTTTTTT. Translated, it gives CASRGAGGNTGELFF.

The chain is built from TRBV27 and TRBJ2-3; the match to TRBD1 covers 12 bases. The V and J ends lost 5 bases and 6 bases, in that order; junction bases with no gene match: 9. This CDR3 comprises 16 residues. Germline V gene sequence: CDR1 MNHEY, CDR2 SMNVEV (reference sequence). Here the CDR3 reads CASSRLGQGARDTQYF. The CDR3 DNA reads as TGTGCCAGCAGTAGGCTGGGACAGGGGGCGCGGGATACGCAGTATTTT.

The CDR3 spells CAWNIGGQPQHF. CDR3 nucleotide sequence: TGTGCCTGGAACATAGGAGGGCAGCCCCAGCATTTT. The chain is built from TRBV30 and TRBJ1-5; D remains unclear. Trimming stripped 4 bases from V and 7 bases from J, with 11 bases between. Germline CDR1 and CDR2: GTSNPN and SVGIG (reference sequence). This CDR3 contains 12 residues.

This clone has a single count. V is TRBV6-1 and J is TRBJ2-7; TRBD1 is a possible D gene (6 bases). CDR1 MNHNS and CDR2 SASEGT come from the germline V gene. This CDR3 has 14 residues. Trimming removed 7 bases at V and 0 bases at J, with 13 bases between. The CDR3 here is CASNMDRSSYEQYF. The CDR3 region has the DNA TGTGCCAGCAACATGGACAGATCCTCCTACGAGCAGTACTTC.

The chain has TRBV9 and TRBJ1-4; TRBD1 is a possible D gene (6 bases). V was cut by 2 bases and J by 8 bases, with 13 bases left in between. The CDR3 is made up of 14 amino acids. CDR1 and CDR2 (germline): SGDLS, YYNGEE. The CDR3, as DNA: TGTGCCAGCAGCGTTGGCGGGGGCCGAGAAAAACTGTTTTTT. Translated: CASSVGGGREKLFF.